A selection of T cell receptor beta chains follows, all from one sample in a study of T cells in Graves' hyperthyroidism and ophthalmopathy. TCRdb reanalysed the multiplex PCR reads using MiXCR and keeps one entry per CDR3 protein. The repertoire holds approximately 410,000 distinct CDR3 sequences, with roughly 14% as singletons. Sequenced material: blood. Receptor source: a man younger than 35 with Graves' ophthalmopathy. Each CDR3 is given with its conserved first and last residue. The D gene is left open where the match is weak. For some rows the clone size is stated as once, few or many, or as a class when expanded; others skip it.

D	size	V	length	J	CDR3	DNA
TRBD2	NA	TRBV15	18	TRBJ2-1	CATRIGFGTSGYYNEQFF	TGTGCCACCAGGATTGGTTTCGGGACTAGCGGCTACTACAATGAGCAGTTCTTC
NA	NA	TRBV28	16	TRBJ2-5	CASSSIQGIPKETQYF	TGTGCCAGCAGTTCCATCCAGGGGATTCCTAAAGAGACCCAGTACTTC
NA	many	TRBV5-6	15	TRBJ2-3	CASSLAALRADTQYF	TGTGCCAGCAGCTTGGCGGCCCTACGCGCAGATACGCAGTATTTT
TRBD1	NA	TRBV7-9	15	TRBJ2-3	CASSIGQGDSDTLCF	TGTGCCAGCAGCATTGGACAGGGCGATTCGGATACGCTGTGTTTT
TRBD1	many	TRBV20-1	15	TRBJ2-1	CSARGTGSPYNEQFF	TGCAGTGCTAGAGGGACAGGATCCCCCTACAATGAGCAGTTCTTC
NA	NA	TRBV7-6	15	TRBJ2-2	CASSFEADARGELFF	TGTGCCAGCAGCTTTGAAGCGGATGCACGCGGGGAGCTGTTTTTT
NA	many	TRBV29-1	15	TRBJ2-3	CSLAHSGFSTDTQYF	TGCAGCCTAGCTCACAGCGGATTTAGCACAGATACGCAGTATTTT
NA	NA	TRBV6-1	15	TRBJ2-7	CASSAGSASSYEQYF	TGTGCCAGCAGTGCCGGGTCAGCAAGCTCCTACGAGCAGTACTTC
TRBD2	many	TRBV27	14	TRBJ2-7	CASRAGALSYEQYF	TGTGCCAGCAGAGCGGGAGCCCTCTCCTACGAGCAGTACTTC
TRBD1	many	TRBV7-2	15	TRBJ1-4	CASSATGAANEKLFF	TGTGCCAGCAGCGCCACAGGGGCCGCCAATGAAAAACTGTTTTTT
NA	many	TRBV10-3	13	TRBJ1-1	CAITRQGGDEAFF	TGTGCCATCACTAGACAAGGAGGAGATGAAGCTTTCTTT
TRBD1	many	TRBV6-5	17	TRBJ2-3	CASSYSDTGGATDTQYF	TGTGCCAGCAGTTACTCCGACACAGGGGGCGCAACAGATACGCAGTATTTT
TRBD1	NA	TRBV6-1	14	TRBJ1-3	CASSEAGGIYTIYF	TGTGCCAGCAGTGAAGCAGGGGGCATATACACCATATATTTT
NA	NA	TRBV11-1	14	TRBJ2-4	CASRRDASKNIQYF	TGTGCCAGCAGGCGGGACGCTTCCAAAAACATTCAGTACTTC
NA	many	TRBV27	14	TRBJ2-1	CASSLQDSYNEQFF	TGTGCCAGCAGTTTGCAGGACTCCTACAATGAGCAGTTCTTC
NA	many	TRBV29-1	11	TRBJ1-1	CSVPRGREAFF	TGCAGCGTTCCTCGGGGGAGGGAAGCTTTCTTT
NA	many	TRBV3-1	17	TRBJ2-5	CASSQVDVLGVDETQYF	TGTGCCAGCAGCCAAGTCGATGTTTTGGGGGTGGATGAGACCCAGTACTTC
TRBD1	many	TRBV5-1	15	TRBJ1-6	CASSPAGQGNSPLHF	TGCGCCAGCAGCCCGGCGGGACAGGGTAATTCACCCCTCCACTTT
NA	many	TRBV6-2/TRBV6-3	11	TRBJ1-1	CASNQGAEAFF	TGTGCCAGCAATCAGGGCGCTGAAGCTTTCTTT
NA	NA	TRBV30	12	TRBJ2-1	CAWSYNYNEQFF	TGTGCCTGGAGTTACAACTACAATGAGCAGTTCTTC
NA	many	TRBV29-1	13	TRBJ2-1	CSVARDTYNEQFF	TGCAGCGTTGCGCGGGATACTTACAATGAGCAGTTCTTC
TRBD2	NA	TRBV4-1	16	TRBJ2-2	CASSQIGTTNTGELFF	TGCGCCAGCAGCCAAATCGGGACTACGAACACCGGGGAGCTGTTTTTT
NA	many	TRBV4-1	15	TRBJ2-2	CASSQQLLNTGELFF	TGCGCCAGCAGCCAACAGCTTCTGAACACCGGGGAGCTGTTTTTT
TRBD2	many	TRBV6-1	16	TRBJ2-3	CASSRIAGGLTDTQYF	TGTGCCAGCAGCCGTATAGCGGGGGGGCTCACAGATACGCAGTATTTT
NA	many	TRBV6-1	14	TRBJ2-1	CASSELGLANEQFF	TGTGCCAGCAGTGAATTGGGACTCGCGAATGAGCAGTTCTTC
NA	NA	TRBV6-1	17	TRBJ1-6	CASSEALWSSYNSPLHF	TGTGCCAGCAGTGAAGCGCTTTGGAGCTCCTATAATTCACCCCTCCACTTT
NA	many	TRBV6-2/TRBV6-3	15	TRBJ1-5	CASSYTLSQIQPQHF	TGTGCCAGCAGTTACACCTTAAGCCAAATTCAGCCCCAGCATTTT
NA	few	TRBV12-5	16	TRBJ2-6	CASGLVQGSGANVLTF	TGTGCTAGTGGTTTGGTACAAGGGTCTGGGGCCAACGTCCTGACTTTC
TRBD2	NA	TRBV9	15	TRBJ2-1	CASSTRTSGRGEQFF	TGTGCCAGCAGCACCCGGACTAGCGGGAGAGGTGAGCAGTTCTTC
NA	many	TRBV6-6	14	TRBJ2-7	CASSYSGHSYEQYF	TGTGCCAGCAGTTACTCGGGGCACTCCTACGAGCAGTACTTC
TRBD1	few	TRBV4-1	13	TRBJ2-7	CASRSGTGREQYF	TGCGCCAGCAGGAGTGGGACAGGGAGGGAGCAGTACTTC